Listed here is a single T cell receptor (beta chain). The CDR3 covers 15 residues. The germline gives CDR1 MDHEN, CDR2 SYDVKM. V was trimmed by 6 bases and J by 4 bases, leaving 13 bases between them. PCR was performed using 60 Vbeta and 13 Jbeta primers. Method: immunoSEQ multiplex PCR; TCRdb's copy keeps in-frame clones and lacks some. The table has about 110,000 clones, roughly 82% seen once. The data originate from a study of cytomegalovirus exposure and HLA in healthy donors. This clonotype was obtained from a male donor in good health and CMV-seropositive. The chain carries TRBV28 and TRBJ1-6; possible D gene TRBD1, 6 bases. Source material: PBMCs. The CDR3 spells CASRGRGPYNSPLHF. CDR3 DNA sequence: TGTGCCAGCAGAGGGCGGGGGCCGTATAATTCACCCCTCCACTTT.